A selection of T cell receptor beta chains follows, all from one sample in a study of OX40 agonist ivuxolimab in advanced cancers. Clones were sequenced by immunoSEQ multiplex PCR, and TCRdb holds only the in-frame ones, with some missing. The sample has roughly 130,000 clones; roughly 93% are singletons. This sample comprised CD4+ or CD8+ T cells sorted from blood, obtained in a trial of the OX40 agonist ivuxolimab. These receptor sequences come from an adult with an advanced solid tumor such as melanoma, head and neck, liver or kidney cancer. The CDR3 runs from the conserved cysteine through the conserved F or W. The D gene is left open where the match is weak. Clone size appears in some rows only: once, few, many, or a class for an expanded clone.

J gene	V gene	D gene	clone size	CDR3 protein	CDR3 DNA
TRBJ2-2	TRBV5-1	-	-	CASGSGTNTGELFF	TGCGCCAGCGGATCCGGGACCAACACCGGGGAGCTGTTTTTT
TRBJ1-4	TRBV7-9	-	-	CASSGGRFNEKLFF	TGTGCCAGCAGCGGAGGACGTTTTAATGAAAAACTGTTTTTT
TRBJ2-7	TRBV30	-	-	CAWDYQGGDDEQYF	TGTGCCTGGGACTACCAGGGCGGCGACGACGAGCAGTACTTC
TRBJ2-2	TRBV10-3	-	-	CAISESGVTGELFF	TGTGCCATCAGTGAGTCCGGGGTCACCGGGGAGCTGTTTTTT
TRBJ1-3	TRBV30	-	few	CAWSVPRGVNF	TGTGCCTGGAGTGTACCAAGGGGGGTAAATTTT
TRBJ2-7	TRBV5-1	TRBD1	-	CASSLDGTGVVKYF	TGCGCCAGCAGCCTGGATGGGACAGGCGTTGTTAAGTACTTC
TRBJ2-3	TRBV11-2	TRBD1	-	CASSVMGTGTDTQYF	TGTGCCAGCAGCGTAATGGGGACAGGCACAGATACGCAGTATTTT
TRBJ1-1	TRBV18	-	-	CASSPPGTVNTEAFF	TGTGCCAGCTCACCTCCCGGGACGGTGAACACTGAAGCTTTCTTT
TRBJ1-5	TRBV18	-	-	CASSRQQDDQPQHF	TGTGCCAGCTCACGTCAACAGGACGATCAGCCCCAGCATTTT
TRBJ2-6	TRBV13	TRBD1	-	CASSLARGPGANVLTF	TGTGCCAGCAGCTTAGCTAGGGGGCCTGGGGCCAACGTCCTGACTTTC
TRBJ1-5	TRBV28	-	-	CATNAGLQPQHF	TGTGCCACCAATGCCGGGCTCCAGCCCCAGCATTTT
TRBJ2-4	TRBV5-1	-	-	CASSPDRSRGDIQYF	TGCGCCAGCAGCCCGGACAGATCCAGGGGCGACATTCAGTACTTC
TRBJ1-6	TRBV6-1	TRBD1	-	CASSEVQGNSPLHF	TGTGCCAGCAGTGAAGTACAGGGGAATTCACCCCTCCACTTT
TRBJ1-2	TRBV6-1	-	-	CASSRGGGGYTF	TGTGCCAGCAGCCGAGGAGGGGGTGGCTACACCTTC
TRBJ2-7	TRBV18	-	-	CASSPRQESSYEQYF	TGTGCCAGCTCACCAAGACAGGAAAGCTCCTACGAGCAGTACTTC
TRBJ2-3	TRBV27	-	-	CASRPDGDDTQYF	TGTGCCAGCAGACCCGACGGAGATGATACGCAGTATTTT
TRBJ2-7	TRBV14	TRBD2	-	CASSQEGGTSGISLAYEQYF	TGTGCCAGCAGCCAAGAGGGGGGGACTAGCGGGATCTCCTTGGCCTACGAGCAGTACTTC
TRBJ1-2	TRBV7-9	-	-	CASVRGGDYGYTF	TGTGCCAGCGTCCGCGGGGGGGACTATGGCTACACCTTC
TRBJ1-3	TRBV13	-	-	CASSPPPGCTIYF	TGTGCCAGCAGCCCCCCCCCAGGTTGCACCATATATTTT
TRBJ1-2	TRBV19	-	few	CASSPTANYGYTF	TGTGCCAGTAGTCCGACAGCTAACTATGGCTACACCTTC
TRBJ1-2	TRBV6-5	-	-	CASSYGRGRLDYGYTF	TGTGCCAGCAGTTACGGCAGGGGTCGGTTAGACTATGGCTACACCTTC
TRBJ2-7	TRBV28	-	-	CASSSPRLAYEQYF	TGTGCCAGCAGCTCCCCCCGTCTAGCCTACGAGCAGTACTTC
TRBJ1-3	TRBV7-2	-	once	CASSLYAESSGNTIYF	TGTGCCAGCAGCTTATACGCGGAAAGCTCTGGAAACACCATATATTTT
TRBJ1-2	TRBV6-1	-	few	CASGTGPRADYGYTF	TGTGCCAGCGGAACGGGACCCCGGGCCGACTATGGCTACACCTTC
TRBJ1-2	TRBV5-1	TRBD1	-	CASSLTWTGAYGYTF	TGTGCCAGCAGCCTAACCTGGACAGGGGCCTATGGCTACACCTTC